A selection of T cell receptor beta chains follows, all from one sample in a study of patients and donors after allogeneic stem cell transplantation. MiXCR, applied by TCRdb to the RT-PCR reads, yields one record per CDR3 protein. The sample yields 98,000 or so distinct CDR3 sequences, around 35% seen once. The sequenced material came from blood, either unsorted or a sorted T cell fraction (not recorded which). Source of these receptors: a human donor who was either an allogeneic HSCT recipient or a stem cell or donor lymphocyte infusion donor (not recorded which). It is not recorded whose cells these are; they may come from a transplant donor. Each CDR3 is given with its conserved first and last residue. Fields, in order: V gene, clone size, CDR3 length, D gene, J gene, CDR3 DNA, CDR3 protein. D genes are given only for firm matches. The size entry is marked missing in some rows and otherwise reads once, few, many or a size class.

>TRBV3-1|-|13|-|TRBJ2-7
TGTGCCAGCAGCCATACGGGAGTGTACGAGCAGTACTTC
CASSHTGVYEQYF
>TRBV20-1|-|13|-|TRBJ1-1
TGCAGTTCCCTACGGGGAAGGAACACTGAAGCTTTCTTT
CSSLRGRNTEAFF
>TRBV15|-|14|-|TRBJ2-1
TGTGCCACCAGCAGAGACAGAACTTACAATGAGCAGTTCTTC
CATSRDRTYNEQFF
>TRBV18|few|13|-|TRBJ1-1
TGTGCCAGCTCCCGACAGCAGAACACTGAAGCTTTCTTT
CASSRQQNTEAFF
>TRBV28|-|12|-|TRBJ1-2
TGTGCCGGGCGAACGGACCAATATGGCTACACCTTC
CAGRTDQYGYTF
>TRBV2|few|16|-|TRBJ2-4
TGTGCCAGCAGTGCACGCGGCCAGGCGGCCAAAAACATTCAGTACTTC
CASSARGQAAKNIQYF
>TRBV7-2|few|13|TRBD1|TRBJ1-1
TGTGCCAGCAGCTTAAGTCGGACAGGGCGGGCTTTCTTT
CASSLSRTGRAFF
>TRBV20-1|many|12|-|TRBJ1-2
TGCAGTGCTAGCCCAGAGAACTATGGCTACACCTTC
CSASPENYGYTF
>TRBV3-1|-|14|-|TRBJ1-1
TGTGCCAGCAGCCAGGAATTGGGGACCACTGAAGCTTTCTTT
CASSQELGTTEAFF
>TRBV7-6|-|13|TRBD1|TRBJ1-4
TGTGCCAGCAGACCCCGGGACAGCGGTAAACTGTTTTTT
CASRPRDSGKLFF
>TRBV5-4|-|16|TRBD2|TRBJ2-7
TGTGCCAGCAGCCAAGGACTAGCGGTGACTTCCTACGAGCAGTACTTC
CASSQGLAVTSYEQYF
>TRBV7-2|once|15|-|TRBJ1-1
TGTGCCAGCAGCTTGGGACAAACCGTGAACACTGAAGCTTTCTTT
CASSLGQTVNTEAFF
>TRBV6-6|-|16|TRBD2|TRBJ2-3
TGTGCCAGCAGTAACGGACTAGCGGGGACCCCAGATACGCAGTATTTT
CASSNGLAGTPDTQYF
>TRBV29-1|-|15|-|TRBJ2-1
TGCAGCGTTACACAGGGTATATCCCCCTACAATGAGCAGTTCTTC
CSVTQGISPYNEQFF
>TRBV12-3/TRBV12-4|-|15|-|TRBJ1-2
TGTGCCAGCAGTTTAGGGCCCACAGGGACCTATGGCTACACCTTC
CASSLGPTGTYGYTF
>TRBV20-1|few|15|-|TRBJ1-4
TGCAGTGCTAGAGATGGGGGGGCCCCTAATGAAAAACTGTTTTTT
CSARDGGAPNEKLFF
>TRBV5-5|once|15|-|TRBJ2-2
TGTGCCAGCAGCACCCAGGGACTCCACACCGGGGAGCTGTTTTTT
CASSTQGLHTGELFF
>TRBV15|-|15|-|TRBJ2-7
TGTGCCACCAGCAGAGATGGAGTAAGGAGCTACGAGCAGTACTTC
CATSRDGVRSYEQYF
>TRBV7-2|-|16|-|TRBJ1-6
TGTGCCAGCAGAAAGTTTTGGACAGAGAGGGGTTCACCCCTCCACTTT
CASRKFWTERGSPLHF
>TRBV7-9|-|14|-|TRBJ1-3
TGTGCCAGCAGCTTGACGGCGTCTGGAAACACCATATATTTT
CASSLTASGNTIYF
>TRBV6-2/TRBV6-3|-|13|-|TRBJ1-1
TGTGCCAGCAGTTATGGGAACTTACCTGAAGCTTTCTTT
CASSYGNLPEAFF
>TRBV7-2|-|17|-|TRBJ1-2
TGTGCCAGCAGCCAGCGCCTTCGGCAGGGTTGGAACTATGGCTACACCTTC
CASSQRLRQGWNYGYTF
>TRBV7-2|-|16|TRBD1|TRBJ1-5
TGTGCCAGCAGCGTAGTATCAACAGGGGCCAATCAGCCCCAGCATTTT
CASSVVSTGANQPQHF
>TRBV6-5|once|17|-|TRBJ1-1
TGTGCCAGCAGCGAGGGGGGGGCGGTACGTATCCGAACTGAAGCTTTCTTT
CASSEGGAVRIRTEAFF
>TRBV9|-|14|-|TRBJ2-1
TGTGCCAGCAGCGTTTTCCCACTAGCAAATGAGCAGTTCTTC
CASSVFPLANEQFF
>TRBV6-6|-|15|TRBD2|TRBJ2-7
TGTGCCAGCAGCTCGGGGACTAGCGGGATTTACGAGCAGTACTTC
CASSSGTSGIYEQYF
>TRBV20-1|few|15|-|TRBJ2-1
TGCAGTGCTAGAGATTCGGAATCGGGACGCAATGAGCAGTTCTTC
CSARDSESGRNEQFF
>TRBV28|-|13|-|TRBJ1-2
TGTGCCAGCAGCATGGTGGGGGACTATGGCTACACCTTC
CASSMVGDYGYTF
>TRBV6-5|-|15|-|TRBJ1-1
TGTGCCAGCAGTTACCTCCGAACTAGGAACACTGAAGCTTTCTTT
CASSYLRTRNTEAFF
>TRBV28|-|11|-|TRBJ2-1
TGTGCCAGCAGTAGCCTCGGTGAGCAGTTCTTC
CASSSLGEQFF
>TRBV20-1|few|14|-|TRBJ1-2
TGCAGTGCTAGAGTTGCAGGCGCTATCGGTGGCTACACCTTC
CSARVAGAIGGYTF
>TRBV4-2|few|14|TRBD2|TRBJ2-7
TGTGCCAGCAGCCTTGTAGCGGGAGTGGATGAGCAGTACTTC
CASSLVAGVDEQYF
>TRBV28|-|18|TRBD2|TRBJ2-7
TGTGCCAGCAGTTCCAGCCCTCCACTAGCGGGAGTTTCCTACGAGCAGTACTTC
CASSSSPPLAGVSYEQYF
>TRBV20-1|few|13|-|TRBJ1-5
TGCAGTGCCAAGTGGACAGGCAATCAGCCCCAGCATTTT
CSAKWTGNQPQHF
>TRBV5-1|-|14|-|TRBJ1-5
TGCGCCAGCAGCCCGGACGGTGGCAATCAGCCCCAGCATTTT
CASSPDGGNQPQHF
>TRBV5-1|few|14|-|TRBJ2-7
TGCGCCAGCAGCTCCAAGACTCTTCCCTACGAGCAGTACTTC
CASSSKTLPYEQYF
>TRBV18|few|14|-|TRBJ1-5
TGTGCCAGCTCAACCCGGGGTAGCAATCAGCCCCAGCATTTT
CASSTRGSNQPQHF
>TRBV12-3/TRBV12-4|few|15|TRBD2|TRBJ2-1
TGTGCCAGCAGTTTGACTAGCGGATTGGGAAATGAGCAGTTCTTC
CASSLTSGLGNEQFF
>TRBV7-9|-|14|-|TRBJ2-7
TGTGCCAGCAGCTTAGCGCGGGACCGCTACGAGCAGTACTTC
CASSLARDRYEQYF
>TRBV7-2|few|14|-|TRBJ1-5
TGTGCCAGCAGCTTATCACGGAGCAATCAGCCCCAGCATTTT
CASSLSRSNQPQHF
>TRBV6-5|-|13|-|TRBJ1-1
TGTGCCAGCAGTTACTACGACGGTGCGGAAGCTTTCTTT
CASSYYDGAEAFF
>TRBV20-1|-|11|-|TRBJ2-1
TGCAGTGCTAGCAACTACAATGAGCAGTTCTTC
CSASNYNEQFF
>TRBV7-9|-|14|-|TRBJ1-1
TGTGCCAGCAGCACAGGGAAACCTTACACTGAAGCTTTCTTT
CASSTGKPYTEAFF
>TRBV5-1|-|12|TRBD2|TRBJ2-1
TGCGCCAGCAGCTTGGTGCGGGAGGTCCAGTTCTTC
CASSLVREVQFF
>TRBV6-5|-|14|-|TRBJ2-1
TGTGCCAGCAGCCAGGAGAGGTTGTACAATGAGCAGTTCTTC
CASSQERLYNEQFF
>TRBV13|once|14|TRBD1|TRBJ2-7
TGTGCCAGCAGCTTACCAGGGGGAAGCTACGAGCAGTACTTC
CASSLPGGSYEQYF
>TRBV4-2|-|17|TRBD2|TRBJ2-2
TGTGCCAGCAGCCAATGGCGGGAGAGAGGGGTAACCGGGGAGCTGTTTTTT
CASSQWRERGVTGELFF
>TRBV7-9|-|16|TRBD2|TRBJ2-3
TGTGCCAGCAGCCTGAAACTAGCGGGACTAGCAGATACGCAGTATTTT
CASSLKLAGLADTQYF
>TRBV7-2|-|14|-|TRBJ2-3
TGTGCCAGCAGCTTAGTCGGGGGAGCAGATACGCAGTATTTT
CASSLVGGADTQYF